One sample yielded the 14 T cell receptor beta chains listed below, sequenced in a study of sequential checkpoint blockade in melanoma. The treatment was: randomized to nivolumab then ipilimumab (arm A) or the reverse (arm B). The data were produced by immunoSEQ multiplex PCR, yet TCRdb's version contains in-frame clones alone and is incomplete. The data show around 5,000 clones, about 25% seen once. Material: tumor tissue (inferred from file names), obtained from a patient given nivolumab and ipilimumab in sequence. The source of these receptors is a human donor with melanoma.

V and J are TRBV7-7 and TRBJ1-3, with 7 bases lining up with TRBD1. The J segment lost 3 bases and the V segment lost 2 bases, leaving 4 bases of the junction unmatched. The CDR3 consists of 15 residues. The germline gives CDR1 SSHAT, CDR2 FNYEAQ (reference sequence). The CDR3 sequence is CASSLRGQDGNTIYF. DNA of the CDR3: TGTGCCAGCAGCTTACGCGGACAGGATGGAAACACCATATATTTT. The entire variable domain, with the rest obtained from reference TRBV7-7 and TRBJ1-3, is as follows: GAGVSQSPRYKVTKRGQDVTLRCDPISSHATLYWYQQALGQGPEFLTYFNYEAQPDKSGLPSDRFSAERPEGSISTLTIQRTEQRDSAMYRCASSLRGQDGNTIYFGEGSWLTVV.

In its sample, this clone was seen many times. This chain links TRBV7-5 with TRBJ2-3; the table's D call, TRBD2, has no DNA check behind it. TRBV7-5 is a pseudogene segment. The CDR3 spans 19 residues. In DNA form, the CDR3 reads TGTGCCAGCAGCTCCACCCTGGTTAGCGGGGTAGGGTTCGCAGATACGCAGTATTTT. Translated: CASSSTLVSGVGFADTQYF.

The sample holds many counts of this clone. The DNA for the CDR3 is TGTGCCAGCAGCTTAGAACGGGGGGCGAGGACCCAGTACTTC. This sequence encodes CASSLERGARTQYF. The chain is built from TRBV11-3 and TRBJ2-5; maybe TRBD2 (7 bases). The CDR3 spans 14 residues. Trimming removed 0 bases at V and 7 bases at J, with 12 bases between. In germline, CDR1 is SGHNT, CDR2 YENEEA.

The chain recombines TRBV28 with TRBJ2-7, with TRBD1 matching over 11 bases. The length of the CDR3 is 15 residues. V was clipped by 5 bases and J by 0 bases; unmatched bases: 3. Germline V CDR1 and CDR2: MDHEN, SYDVKM. CDR3 sequence (DNA): TGTGCCAGCAGTCATGGGACAGGGGGCTCCTACGAGCAGTACTTC. It yields the protein CASSHGTGGSYEQYF.

The V and J genes are TRBV10-2 and TRBJ2-3, with D possibly matching TRBD2 (5 bases). The CDR3 runs 21 residues. The germline gives CDR1 WSHSY, CDR2 SAAADI. The V end was cut by 6 bases, the J end by 2 bases, with 33 bases between. This CDR3 reads CASSFTGTRKPLGVPTDTQYF. The CDR3 region has the DNA TGCGCCAGCAGCTTCACGGGAACGAGAAAGCCTCTCGGGGTCCCCACAGATACGCAGTATTTT.

This clone was seen at least ten times. The chain carries TRBV1 and TRBJ2-3; the table's TRBD2 call for D was not verified on the DNA. TRBV1 is noted as a pseudogene. The CDR3 is 17 amino acids. The CDR3 coding sequence is TGCGCCAGCAGCCAAGATCCGGACTCCATAAACACAGATACGCAGTATTTT. It is translated as CASSQDPDSINTDTQYF.

The chain is built from TRBV6-7 and TRBJ1-1, with D uncertain. TRBV6-7 is placed among ORFs of uncertain function. Between the trimmed V and J ends, which lost 5 bases and 11 bases, there was a span of 12 bases. The length of the CDR3 is 11 residues. The CDR3 DNA reads as TGTGCCAGCAGTCCCGGACTGGAGGCTTTCTTT. This encodes CASSPGLEAFF.

This clone was detected ten times or more. The chain couples TRBV11-3 to TRBJ2-1; 10 bases are a match to TRBD1. Per germline, CDR1 SGHNT and CDR2 YENEEA. The CDR3 consists of 16 residues. The trim removed 6 bases at V and 1 base at J, leaving 6 bases unmatched. The CDR3 loop is CASSTRDRGSYNEQFF. CDR3 in DNA: TGTGCCAGCAGTACTCGGGACAGGGGATCCTACAATGAGCAGTTCTTC.

This clone showed up just a few times. The chain employs TRBV6-8 and TRBJ2-2; TRBD2 matches at 9 bases. The CDR3 has 19 residues. Germline trimming cut 2 bases from V and 3 bases from J; bases unmatched to any gene: 13. Germline V gene lookup returns CDR1 MNHGY and CDR2 SAAAGT. In nucleotides, the CDR3 is TGTGCCAGCAGTTACCCGATGGGTAGCGGGAGTCCCGACACCGGGGAGCTGTTTTTT. This gives the protein CASSYPMGSGSPDTGELFF.

In this sample, this clone turned up once. This chain uses TRBV5-1 with TRBJ1-4; TRBD1 is a possible D gene (5 bases). This CDR3 spans 14 amino acids. Germline values: CDR1 SGHRS, CDR2 YFSETQ. The V gene lost 6 bases and the J gene lost 0 bases, with 9 bases spanning the gap. The CDR3 protein is CASTWGATNEKLFF. CDR3 DNA: TGCGCCAGCACCTGGGGGGCAACTAATGAAAAACTGTTTTTT.

The chain recombines TRBV2 with TRBJ2-3; 8 nucleotides agree with TRBD2. Germline trimming cut 6 bases from V and 2 bases from J; bases unmatched to any gene: 13. The length of the CDR3 is 17 residues. The germline V gene has CDR1 SNHLY and CDR2 FYNNEI. CDR3 nucleotides: TGTGCCAGCAGCGTAGAAGGGCTAGCGGGCTCCACAGATACGCAGTATTTT. Amino acid sequence: CASSVEGLAGSTDTQYF.

This sequence joins TRBV30 and TRBJ1-2; the D is unclear. The CDR3 sequence is 12 residues long. The germline CDR1 and CDR2 sequences are GTSNPN and SVGIG (reference sequence). Trimming shortened V by 3 bases and J by 0 bases, and 5 bases separated the two germline ends. In nucleotides, the CDR3 is TGTGCCTGGAGCCCGTCTAACTATGGCTACACCTTC. Its protein is CAWSPSNYGYTF.

V usage is TRBV11-3 and J usage is TRBJ2-3; 7 bases are a match to TRBD1. J lost 0 bases, V lost 4 bases, and 7 bases had no gene match. The CDR3 has 16 amino acids. Germline V gene data show CDR1 as SGHNT and CDR2 as YENEEA. CDR3 protein: CASSSGTDSSTDTQYF. CDR3 DNA: TGTGCCAGCAGCTCCGGGACAGATTCTAGCACAGATACGCAGTATTTT. Complete variable domain (other parts from reference TRBV11-3 and TRBJ2-3): EAGVVQSPRYKIIEKKQPVAFWCNPISGHNTLYWYLQNLGQGPELLIRYENEEAVDDSQLPKDRFSAERLKGVDSTLKIQPAELGDSAVYLCASSSGTDSSTDTQYFGPGTRLTVL.

This clone was observed many times. V is TRBV11-3 and J is TRBJ2-7; TRBD2 aligns across 12 bases. Germline values: CDR1 SGHNT, CDR2 YENEEA. This CDR3 has 15 residues. With 5 bases clipped from V and 4 bases from J, the junction kept 6 bases outside the gene matches. The CDR3 nucleotides read TGTGCCAGCAGCCGAGAACTAGCGGGGGGTTACGAGCAGTACTTC. As protein: CASSRELAGGYEQYF.